The 25 T cell receptor beta chains listed next were all sequenced from one sample in a study of cytomegalovirus exposure and HLA in healthy donors. PCR involved 60 Vbeta and 13 Jbeta primers. Repertoires were generated with immunoSEQ multiplex PCR, while TCRdb's copy carries only in-frame clones and drops some. The data contain 150,000 to 200,000 clones, around 79% of them seen just once; the ten biggest clones take up 1.5% to 2%. What was sequenced was PBMCs. The receptors were sampled from a woman in her forties or fifties in good health and CMV-seronegative.

The chain recombines TRBV29-1 with TRBJ2-3, with TRBD1 identical over 7 bases. The CDR3 sequence is 16 residues long. Germline lookup yields CDR1 SQVTM and CDR2 ANQGSEA. Losses at the gene ends were 4 bases for V and 4 bases for J; bases not matched to a gene: 14. The CDR3 loop is CSVGDLTGKSADTQYF. CDR3 in DNA: TGCAGCGTTGGGGACCTGACAGGGAAAAGTGCAGATACGCAGTATTTT.

This clone was recorded only once. The chain links TRBV2 to TRBJ2-1; D is unclear. The CDR3 consists of 11 residues. Trimming pared 10 bases from V and 7 bases from J, leaving 11 bases between. Germline lookup yields CDR1 SNHLY and CDR2 FYNNEI. The DNA for the CDR3 is TGTGCCACCGGCGAGAGGAATGAGCAGTTCTTC. It codes for CATGERNEQFF.

The chain combines TRBV4-2 with TRBJ2-1; TRBD2 is a possible D gene (5 bases). Germline V CDR1 and CDR2: LGHNA, YNFKEQ. The CDR3 covers 16 residues. Trimming took off 4 bases at V and 4 bases at J, with 17 bases between the two ends. The CDR3 bases are TGTGCCAGCAGCCCGCGTAAGCTCCCGGGATACAATGAGCAGTTCTTC. Protein sequence: CASSPRKLPGYNEQFF.

This clone was observed a few times. The chain uses TRBV27 and TRBJ2-6; 9 bases map to TRBD1. Unmatched junction bases numbered 6, after V lost 1 base and J lost 2 bases. The CDR3 covers 18 residues. Germline assignment: CDR1 MNHEY and CDR2 SMNVEV (reference sequence). The CDR3 loop is CASSLWGQGSAGANVLTF. The CDR3 region has the DNA TGTGCCAGCAGTTTATGGGGACAGGGAAGCGCTGGGGCCAACGTCCTGACTTTC. Full variable domain (outside the CDR3, taken from reference TRBV27 and TRBJ2-6): EAQVTQNPRYLITVTGKKLTVTCSQNMNHEYMSWYRQDPGLGLRQIYYSMNVEVTDKGDVPEGYKVSRKEKRNFPLILESPSPNQTSLYFCASSLWGQGSAGANVLTFGAGSRLTVL.

This chain uses TRBV7-9 with TRBJ2-5, with TRBD2 as a possible D gene (6 bases). The CDR3 runs 14 residues. Looked up from germline, CDR1 is SEHNR and CDR2 is FQNEAQ (reference sequence). V was trimmed by 5 bases and J by 9 bases, leaving 19 bases between them. This chain's CDR3 is CASSAGGSGTAQYF. CDR3 DNA sequence: TGTGCCAGCAGCGCCGGGGGTAGCGGCACGGCCCAGTACTTC.

The chain uses TRBV9 and TRBJ2-1; 9 positions agree with TRBD1. From germline, CDR1 is SGDLS and CDR2 YYNGEE. This CDR3 contains 14 residues. V lost 3 bases, J lost 9 bases, and 7 bases stayed unmatched. CDR3 protein: CASSAGTGLGEQFF. The DNA of the CDR3 is TGTGCCAGCAGCGCCGGGACAGGGCTCGGTGAGCAGTTCTTC.

This clone has only a few counts. This chain joins TRBV28 and TRBJ2-7; no reliable D call. Germline V lookup: CDR1 MDHEN, CDR2 SYDVKM. The CDR3 is made up of 11 amino acids. The V end was cut by 5 bases, the J end by 5 bases, with 7 bases between. The CDR3, as DNA: TGTGCCAGCAGTCGCCGGGACGAGCAGTACTTC. As protein: CASSRRDEQYF.

The chain recombines TRBV7-2 with TRBJ1-2, with 9 bases that match TRBD1. Germline CDR1 is SGHTA and CDR2 is FQGNSA. This CDR3 is 14 amino acids long. After removal of 5 bases from V and 8 bases from J, the junction contained 9 bases not matched to a gene. CDR3 in amino acids: CASSGDRESIGYTF. The CDR3 DNA is TGTGCCAGCAGCGGGGACAGGGAAAGCATCGGCTACACCTTC.

The J gene is TRBJ2-3, the V gene TRBV18; 7 bases agree with TRBD2. CDR1 and CDR2 from the germline V gene are KGHSH and LQKENI. The trim removed 3 bases at V and 0 bases at J, leaving 3 bases unmatched. CDR3 length: 15 amino acids. Here the CDR3 DNA reads TGTGCCAGCTCACCCCTAGCGGTGAGCACAGATACGCAGTATTTT. This gives the protein CASSPLAVSTDTQYF.

The chain's CDR3 is CATKGQWNEKLFF. The DNA of the CDR3 is TGTGCCACGAAGGGACAGTGGAATGAAAAACTGTTTTTT. The chain has TRBV7-9 and TRBJ1-4, with 7 bases matching TRBD1. Germline CDR1 SEHNR, CDR2 FQNEAQ (reference sequence). The CDR3 totals 13 residues. The V and J ends lost 10 bases and 5 bases, in that order; junction bases with no gene match: 7.

This chain connects TRBV5-1 to TRBJ1-3, with 10 bases that match TRBD1. Germline trimming cut 3 bases from V and 8 bases from J; bases unmatched to any gene: 2. Germline CDR1 SGHRS, CDR2 YFSETQ. The CDR3 extends over 13 amino acids. The DNA of the CDR3 is TGCGCCAGCAGCTCGGACAGGGGGGACACCATATATTTT. Residues: CASSSDRGDTIYF.

J is TRBJ1-1 and V is TRBV7-2; 9 bases are shared with TRBD1. The CDR3 consists of 14 residues. V lost 5 bases to trimming and J lost 4 bases; unmatched junction nucleotides: 5. The germline V gene has CDR1 SGHTA and CDR2 FQGNSA. CDR3 region: CASSPLTGGTEAFF. In nucleotides, the CDR3 is TGTGCCAGCAGCCCATTGACAGGGGGCACTGAAGCTTTCTTT.

The genes are TRBV6-6 and TRBJ2-2, with 11 bases matching TRBD2. Germline CDR1 and CDR2: MNHNY and SVGAGI (reference sequence). V trimming: 6 bases; J trimming: 4 bases; junction bases outside the gene matches: 4. This CDR3 has 15 residues. The CDR3: CASRDSGGGTGELFF. CDR3 DNA: TGTGCCAGCAGGGATAGCGGGGGGGGCACCGGGGAGCTGTTTTTT.

This clone was counted a few times. The V call is TRBV5-1, the J call TRBJ2-7, with D possibly matching TRBD1 (7 bases). The V and J ends lost 4 bases and 5 bases respectively, with 13 bases between them. The CDR3 contains 13 residues. Germline assignment: CDR1 SGHRS and CDR2 YFSETQ. CDR3 protein: CASSGRGVHEQYF. The CDR3 nucleotides are TGCGCCAGCAGCGGCAGGGGGGTCCACGAGCAGTACTTC.

This chain links TRBV5-1 with TRBJ2-3, with 9 bases aligning to TRBD1. Per the germline V gene, CDR1 is SGHRS and CDR2 is YFSETQ. V lost 2 bases to trimming and J lost 2 bases; unmatched junction nucleotides: 6. CDR3 length: 16 amino acids. CDR3 amino acids: CASSLRQGVATDTQYF. CDR3 coding DNA: TGCGCCAGCAGCTTAAGACAGGGGGTCGCCACAGATACGCAGTATTTT.

About this clone: A read error may explain this, as a much larger clone is one base away. This chain connects TRBV2 to TRBJ2-1; 7 nucleotides align to TRBD1. CDR3 size: 14 residues. In germline, CDR1 is SNHLY, CDR2 FYNNEI. The V segment lost 8 bases and the J segment 1 base; nucleotides outside the gene matches: 5. The CDR3 region is CASLPGQSYNEQFF. Here the CDR3 DNA reads TGTGCCAGCTTACCGGGACAGTCCTACAATGAGCAGTTCTTC.

This rearrangement joins TRBV29-1 to TRBJ1-3, with 10 bases fitting TRBD1. CDR1 is SQVTM, CDR2 ANQGSEA, per germline. The V and J ends lost 4 bases and 2 bases, in that order; junction bases with no gene match: 2. The CDR3 totals 14 residues. CDR3 protein: CSVVGTGAGNTIYF. CDR3 sequence (DNA): TGCAGCGTTGTTGGGACAGGGGCTGGAAACACCATATATTTT.

This clone came up a few times. The chain is built from TRBV6-6 and TRBJ1-2, with 8 bases fitting TRBD1. Germline V gene lookup returns CDR1 MNHNY and CDR2 SVGAGI (reference sequence). V shed 0 bases, J shed 7 bases, and the junction held 4 bases outside the gene matches. CDR3 length: 14 amino acids. This CDR3 reads CASSYSGQGGGYTF. The CDR3 coding sequence is TGTGCCAGCAGTTACTCAGGACAGGGAGGTGGCTACACCTTC.

DNA of the CDR3: TGTGCCAGCAGCGTAGGGGGGGTGTGGAAACAAGAGACCCAGTACTTC. Translated, it gives CASSVGGVWKQETQYF. The V call is TRBV11-2, the J call TRBJ2-5; TRBD2 is a possible D gene (7 bases). Germline V gene sequence: CDR1 SGHAT, CDR2 FQNNGV. The CDR3 is made up of 16 amino acids. Trimming cost V 5 bases and J 2 bases, with 18 bases left between them.

This clone appeared a few times. This chain uses TRBV28 with TRBJ2-2, with 10 bases matching TRBD1. There are 14 residues in the CDR3. CDR1 and CDR2 (germline): MDHEN, SYDVKM. The J segment lost 6 bases and the V segment lost 3 bases, leaving 1 base of the junction unmatched. CDR3 residues: CASSFGQGAGELFF. CDR3 bases: TGTGCCAGCAGTTTTGGACAGGGGGCCGGGGAGCTGTTTTTT.

Remarks on this clone: The junction and the germline gene differ at one end; a read error may be behind it. This chain joins TRBV7-9 and TRBJ2-7, with 8 bases that match TRBD1. Germline CDR1 and CDR2: SEHNR and FQNEAQ (reference sequence). There are 12 residues in the CDR3. The CDR3 nucleotides are TGTTCCAGCAGTCGGACAGGGAGCGAGCAGTACTTC. It translates to CSSSRTGSEQYF. Based on the CDR3 plus reference TRBV7-9 and TRBJ2-7, the full variable domain is DTGVSQNPRHKITKRGQNVTFRCDPISEHNRLYWYRQTLGQGPEFLTYFQNEAQLEKSRLLSDRFSAERPKGSFSTLEIQRTEQGDSAMYLCSSSRTGSEQYFGPGTRLTVT.

The chain has TRBV5-1 and TRBJ2-5; 8 bases match TRBD2. V was clipped by 4 bases and J by 2 bases; unmatched bases: 10. The CDR3 has 16 amino acids. Germline loops: CDR1 SGHRS, CDR2 YFSETQ. CDR3 sequence reads: CASSVGGAVGQETQYF. DNA for the CDR3: TGCGCCAGCAGCGTCGGGGGGGCCGTGGGACAAGAGACCCAGTACTTC.

This chain links TRBV27 with TRBJ2-1; 14 bases are shared with TRBD2. Germline CDR1 is MNHEY and CDR2 is SMNVEV (reference sequence). The CDR3 contains 20 residues. V shed 6 bases and J 0 bases; nucleotides not matched to a gene: 13. CDR3 in amino acids: CASRPGLWGLAGASYNEQFF. The CDR3 nucleotides read TGTGCCAGCAGGCCAGGTCTTTGGGGACTAGCGGGGGCCTCCTACAATGAGCAGTTCTTC.

The J gene is TRBJ2-1, the V gene TRBV19; 8 bases agree with TRBD2. The CDR3 is 16 residues long. Unmatched junction bases numbered 6, after V lost 2 bases and J lost 3 bases. CDR1 is LNHDA, CDR2 SQIVND, per germline (reference sequence). For the CDR3, the DNA is TGTGCCAGTAGTATAAACCGGGGACTAGGCTACAATGAGCAGTTCTTC. Translating gives CASSINRGLGYNEQFF.

The V gene is TRBV18, the J gene TRBJ1-1, with D unresolved. V was cut by 3 bases and J by 0 bases, with 11 bases left in between. Germline CDR1 reads KGHSH; CDR2 reads LQKENI. CDR3 length: 15 amino acids. The DNA for the CDR3 is TGTGCCAGCTCACCGAGATACCTCATGAACACTGAAGCTTTCTTT. Translation gives CASSPRYLMNTEAFF.